These 22 T cell receptor beta chains share one sample of origin, sequenced in a study of siplizumab effects on memory and regulatory T cells. TCRdb's table, derived via immunoSEQ multiplex PCR, lists solely in-frame clones and lacks some. The sample has 75,000 to 100,000 clones, 85% to 95% seen once. Material: non-Treg CD4+ T cells sorted from blood. The receptors derive from a human donor in good health.

The chain uses TRBV5-1 and TRBJ1-2; possibly TRBD1 for D (5 bases). Germline-derived CDR1 and CDR2 are SGHRS and YFSETQ. V was trimmed by 3 bases and J by 0 bases, leaving 18 bases between them. The CDR3 runs to 17 residues. The CDR3 region has the DNA TGCGCCAGCAGCTCAGGGCCCCCTACCTTAGCTAACTATGGCTACACCTTC. Amino acids: CASSSGPPTLANYGYTF.

J is TRBJ2-3 and V is TRBV30, with D perhaps matching TRBD2 (6 bases). The germline CDR1 and CDR2 sequences are GTSNPN and SVGIG (reference sequence). Trimming removed 7 bases from V and 0 bases from J, with 14 bases in between. This CDR3 comprises 14 residues. The CDR3 DNA reads TGTGCCTCCTCCCTAGCGTCTAGCACAGATACGCAGTATTTT. Protein sequence: CASSLASSTDTQYF.

The rearrangement joins TRBV7-2 to TRBJ2-5, with 10 bases aligning to TRBD2. The CDR3 has 15 amino acids. The V gene's germline CDR1 is SGHTA and CDR2 FQGNSA. V shed 6 bases and J 5 bases; nucleotides not matched to a gene: 9. CDR3 DNA: TGTGCCAGCAGGAGGAAGCGGGAGGGCCTCGAGACCCAGTACTTC. Protein sequence: CASRRKREGLETQYF.

The chain has TRBV7-9 and TRBJ2-1; D perhaps matches TRBD2 (6 bases). Between the trimmed V and J ends, which lost 3 bases and 8 bases, there was a span of 14 bases. The CDR3 is made up of 14 amino acids. Germline lookup yields CDR1 SEHNR and CDR2 FQNEAQ (reference sequence). The DNA of the CDR3 is TGTGCCAGCAGCTTTTCCTTCGGGGGAGATGAGCAGTTCTTC. The encoded protein is CASSFSFGGDEQFF. Full variable domain (outside the CDR3, taken from reference TRBV7-9 and TRBJ2-1): DTGVSQNPRHKITKRGQNVTFRCDPISEHNRLYWYRQTLGQGPEFLTYFQNEAQLEKSRLLSDRFSAERPKGSFSTLEIQRTEQGDSAMYLCASSFSFGGDEQFFGPGTRLTVL.

In this sample, this clone turned up once. The rearrangement links TRBV14 to TRBJ1-1; perhaps TRBD1 as D (5 bases). This CDR3 region has 15 residues. Germline V gene sequence: CDR1 SGHDN, CDR2 FVKESK. Trimming removed 5 bases from V and 1 base from J, with 14 bases in between. CDR3 sequence reads: CASSTIRGRNTEAFF. DNA of the CDR3: TGTGCCAGCAGCACTATAAGGGGAAGGAACACTGAAGCTTTCTTT.

This clone was recorded once. This sequence joins TRBV28 and TRBJ2-7; D may be TRBD2 (5 bases). The CDR3 is 16 residues long. CDR1 is MDHEN and CDR2 is SYDVKM in the germline V gene. The ends were cut back, 4 bases at V and 4 bases at J, with 20 bases in the middle. The CDR3 bases are TGTGCCAGCAGTTCGCCGGGGATGGCCGGTGCTTACGAGCAGTACTTC. Protein product: CASSSPGMAGAYEQYF.

This chain joins TRBV21-1 and TRBJ2-2. TRBV21-1 is noted as a pseudogene. This CDR3 spans 14 amino acids. CDR3 residues: CASRRASNTGELFF. DNA of the CDR3: TGTGCCAGCAGACGGGCCTCGAACACCGGGGAGCTGTTTTTT.

The J gene is TRBJ1-2, the V gene TRBV25-1, with D possibly TRBD1 on 5 matching bases. Trimming cost V 5 bases and J 2 bases, with 15 bases left between them. Germline values: CDR1 MGHDK, CDR2 SYGVNS. The CDR3 has 15 amino acids. The CDR3 loop is CASSPTGGPNYGYTF. For the CDR3, the DNA is TGTGCCAGCAGTCCTACAGGAGGACCAAACTATGGCTACACCTTC.

This chain uses TRBV5-1 with TRBJ2-1; 9 nucleotides match TRBD2. Looked up from germline, CDR1 is SGHRS and CDR2 is YFSETQ. The CDR3 loop spans 16 amino acids. The V and J ends lost 1 base and 9 bases, in that order; junction bases with no gene match: 11. CDR3 sequence: CASSLNPGLASGEQFF. The CDR3 DNA follows: TGCGCCAGCAGCTTGAATCCGGGACTAGCATCAGGTGAGCAGTTCTTC.

Turning to this clone: A junction boundary mismatches the germline segment, possibly from a read error. The chain joins TRBV28 to TRBJ2-1; D is perhaps TRBD2 (5 bases). Germline values: CDR1 MDHEN, CDR2 SYDVKM. This CDR3 comprises 14 residues. The DNA for the CDR3 is TGTGCCACCAGTGGAGACTACCTAGCTTTGGTGCAGTTCTTC. Protein sequence: CATSGDYLALVQFF.

The chain couples TRBV11-2 to TRBJ1-3; D might be TRBD1 (6 bases). This CDR3 has 15 residues. Trimming left V 0 bases short and J 9 bases short, with 15 bases between. Germline V gives CDR1 SGHAT, CDR2 FQNNGV. The CDR3 sequence: CASSLEAGAVSTIYF. As DNA, the CDR3 is TGTGCCAGCAGCTTAGAAGCAGGGGCCGTCTCCACCATATATTTT.

The J gene is TRBJ2-1, the V gene TRBV6-6, with D possibly being TRBD1 (6 bases). The CDR3 loop spans 12 amino acids. With 4 bases removed from V and 7 bases from J, the gap between germline ends came to 8 bases. Looked up from germline, CDR1 is MNHNY and CDR2 is SVGAGI (reference sequence). CDR3 nucleotides: TGTGCCAGCAGTTTCAGGGGTAATGAGCAGTTCTTC. This codes for CASSFRGNEQFF.

V gene TRBV6-4 combines with J gene TRBJ1-2; D perhaps matches TRBD1 (6 bases). The germline gives CDR1 MRHNA, CDR2 SNTAGT. The V end lost 6 bases, the J end lost 2 bases, and 13 bases lay between the germline ends. The CDR3 runs to 14 residues. CDR3 sequence: CASSPGQTNYGYTF. DNA of the CDR3: TGTGCCAGCAGCCCCGGACAGACAAACTATGGCTACACCTTC.

V is TRBV6-5 and J is TRBJ2-1; D unresolved. Trimming cost V 6 bases and J 6 bases, with 9 bases left between them. The CDR3 is 12 residues long. Germline lookup yields CDR1 MNHEY and CDR2 SVGAGI. CDR3 in amino acids: CASRTPSNEQFF. For the CDR3, the DNA is TGTGCCAGCAGAACCCCGAGCAATGAGCAGTTCTTC.

The V call is TRBV11-2, the J call TRBJ2-4; unclear D gene. The CDR3 covers 11 residues. Germline assignment: CDR1 SGHAT and CDR2 FQNNGV. Between the trimmed V and J ends, which lost 6 bases and 5 bases, there was a span of 5 bases. In DNA form, the CDR3 reads TGTGCCAGCAGGACGGAAAACATTCAGTACTTC. It encodes CASRTENIQYF.

The chain employs TRBV9 and TRBJ1-2, with 9 bases fitting TRBD1. The J segment lost 6 bases and the V segment lost 0 bases, leaving 6 bases of the junction unmatched. This CDR3 is 15 amino acids long. CDR1 is SGDLS, CDR2 YYNGEE, per germline. The CDR3 nucleotides are TGTGCCAGCAGCGTAGTACAGGGGGCTTCGAATGGCTACACCTTC. Translated, it gives CASSVVQGASNGYTF. Full variable domain (remainder filled in from reference TRBV9 and TRBJ1-2): DSGVTQTPKHLITATGQRVTLRCSPRSGDLSVYWYQQSLDQGLQFLIQYYNGEERAKGNILERFSAQQFPDLHSELNLSSLELGDSALYFCASSVVQGASNGYTFGSGTRLTVV.

The chain employs TRBV19 and TRBJ2-1; the match to TRBD2 covers 14 bases. Germline V gene sequence: CDR1 LNHDA, CDR2 SQIVND (reference sequence). The CDR3 spans 17 residues. The V gene end was trimmed by 8 bases and the J gene end by 0 bases; junction bases not matched to a gene: 6. For the CDR3, the DNA is TGTGCCAGTCGTCGGACTAGCGGGAGGAGCTCCTACAATGAGCAGTTCTTC. It codes for CASRRTSGRSSYNEQFF.

The chain recombines TRBV7-2 with TRBJ1-2; D possibly corresponds to TRBD1 (5 bases). Trimming shortened V by 1 base and J by 6 bases, and 18 bases separated the two germline ends. The V gene's germline CDR1 is SGHTA and CDR2 FQGNSA. The CDR3 has 16 residues. CDR3 residues: CASSLEPAGKFNGYTF. CDR3 DNA: TGTGCCAGCAGCTTAGAACCCGCAGGGAAATTTAATGGCTACACCTTC. The full variable domain, completed using reference TRBV7-2 and TRBJ1-2, is GAGVSQSPSNKVTEKGKDVELRCDPISGHTALYWYRQSLGQGLEFLIYFQGNSAPDKSGLPSDRFSAERTGGSVSTLTIQRTQQEDSAVYLCASSLEPAGKFNGYTFGSGTRLTVV.

This chain links TRBV5-1 with TRBJ2-1, with TRBD1 as a possible D gene (5 bases). Trimming removed 0 bases from V and 2 bases from J, with 9 bases in between. Per germline, CDR1 SGHRS and CDR2 YFSETQ. The CDR3 extends over 15 amino acids. CDR3 sequence reads: CASSLAGYPYNEQFF. The DNA of the CDR3 is TGCGCCAGCAGCTTGGCAGGGTATCCCTACAATGAGCAGTTCTTC. The full variable domain, completed using reference TRBV5-1 and TRBJ2-1, is KAGVTQTPRYLIKTRGQQVTLSCSPISGHRSVSWYQQTPGQGLQFLFEYFSETQRNKGNFPGRFSGRQFSNSRSEMNVSTLELGDSALYLCASSLAGYPYNEQFFGPGTRLTVL.

The chain combines TRBV7-6 with TRBJ1-2, with TRBD1 matching over 7 bases. Trimming at V came to 8 bases and at J to 6 bases, leaving 9 bases not matched to a gene. Germline CDR1 is SGHVS and CDR2 is FNYEAQ. CDR3 length equals 13 residues. CDR3 sequence: CASWDSLQDGYTF. The CDR3 DNA reads TGTGCCAGCTGGGACAGCTTACAGGATGGCTACACCTTC. The whole variable domain, remainder taken from reference TRBV7-6 and TRBJ1-2, is GAGVSQSPRYKVTKRGQDVALRCDPISGHVSLYWYRQALGQGPEFLTYFNYEAQQDKSGLPNDRFSAERPEGSISTLTIQRTEQRDSAMYRCASWDSLQDGYTFGSGTRLTVV.

The chain links TRBV5-1 to TRBJ2-1; 14 bases are shared with TRBD2. The J segment lost 8 bases and the V segment lost 4 bases, leaving 11 bases of the junction unmatched. Germline CDR1 and CDR2: SGHRS and YFSETQ. CDR3 length: 17 amino acids. In DNA, the CDR3 is TGCGCCAGCAGCCTCTGGCCCGGGACTAGCGGGAGTGATGAGCAGTTCTTC. Protein: CASSLWPGTSGSDEQFF.

This chain links TRBV27 with TRBJ2-7; maybe TRBD1 (6 bases). This CDR3 contains 12 residues. V lost 10 bases, J lost 0 bases, and 10 bases lay in between. Germline CDR1 reads MNHEY; CDR2 reads SMNVEV (reference sequence). CDR3 residues: CATRGNSYEQYF. The CDR3, as DNA: TGTGCCACCAGGGGAAACTCCTACGAGCAGTACTTC.